This T cell receptor beta chain was identified in a study of blood T cell repertoires in COVID-19. The wider study: Whether acute or convalescent, the COVID-19 samples came from the United States, Italy and Spain. The cDNA or gDNA used as material had been derived from T cells, B-cell-depleted T cells, or PBMCs.

In the study's own analysis: Reference gene primer amplification in the assay estimated nucleated cell counts. TCRdb keeps only in-frame clones here, not all; method: immunoSEQ multiplex PCR. From that table come the V and J calls and clone size; the DNA was used to work out D and trimming. The sample has 160,000 or so clones, 89% seen once. About this clone itself: Different DNA sequences within this sample yield the same CDR3.

J was trimmed by 4 bases and V by 3 bases; bases with no gene match: 4. CDR3 size: 14 residues. The V gene's germline CDR1 is SGHNT and CDR2 YYREEE (reference sequence). This TCR was recovered from a man aged 60-69 years with acute or convalescent COVID-19. The sample comprised peripheral blood. This chain connects TRBV5-4 to TRBJ2-7; 10 bases are shared with TRBD1. The CDR3 sequence is CASSYGTGVYEQYF. For the CDR3, the DNA is TGTGCCAGCAGCTACGGGACAGGGGTTTACGAGCAGTACTTC.